Shown below are 8 T cell receptor beta chains from a single sample sequenced in a study of vaccination effects on CD4 cells after COVID-19. Following an approximately eleven-day culture, CD4+ T cells were purified. Everyone in the study got two shots of either the BNT162b2 or mRNA-1273 vaccine. This table comes from immunoSEQ multiplex PCR, and its TCRdb copy is limited to in-frame clones, with some not included. The sample yields about 40,000 clones, under 70% seen once. Which antigens these TCRs recognize remains unknown. This material consisted of CD4+ T cells from PBMCs cultured without peptide, taken after COVID-19 vaccination. The origin of the receptors is a human donor who received a COVID-19 vaccine.

V gene TRBV5-5 combines with J gene TRBJ2-7; TRBD2 is a possible D gene (5 bases). V dropped 0 bases and J dropped 3 bases, with 22 bases sitting between them. CDR3 length: 18 residues. The V gene's germline CDR1 is SGHKS and CDR2 YYEKEE (reference sequence). The CDR3 coding sequence is TGTGCCAGCAGCTTGGGGGCTAGCTGGGTAGCTCAAAGCTACGAGCAGTACTTC. As protein: CASSLGASWVAQSYEQYF.

This chain's CDR3 is CASSLGGGVTDTQYF. The DNA of the CDR3 is TGTGCCAGCAGCTTGGGGGGTGGGGTGACAGATACGCAGTATTTT. The chain carries TRBV5-6 and TRBJ2-3, with D unresolved. V lost 0 bases and J 3 bases, leaving 11 bases between the germline ends. CDR1 and CDR2 from the germline V gene are SGHDT and YYEEEE. CDR3 length: 15 amino acids.

The J gene is TRBJ2-3, the V gene TRBV28, with D perhaps TRBD1 (6 bases). The CDR3 totals 15 residues. CDR1 is MDHEN, CDR2 SYDVKM, per germline. The V and J ends lost 2 bases and 0 bases respectively, with 9 bases between them. The CDR3 bases are TGTGCCAGCAGTTTAGGGGGCCTTAGCACAGATACGCAGTATTTT. The encoded protein is CASSLGGLSTDTQYF.

The V call is TRBV2, the J call TRBJ1-2, with D hard to call. The CDR3 is 13 residues long. V lost 7 bases to trimming and J lost 8 bases, with 17 bases between them. CDR1 is SNHLY and CDR2 is FYNNEI in the germline V gene. The CDR3 sequence: CASTFTAWEGYTF. The CDR3 bases are TGTGCCAGCACCTTCACGGCCTGGGAAGGCTACACCTTC.

In its sample, this clone was seen a few times. V and J are TRBV18 and TRBJ2-6; tentative D call: TRBD1 (6 bases). The V end was cut by 4 bases, the J end by 0 bases, with 22 bases between. CDR3 length equals 20 residues. Germline V gene lookup returns CDR1 KGHSH and CDR2 LQKENI. The CDR3, as DNA: TGTGCCAGCTCACGGGGCCTTGGCGCAGGGGAAATCTCTGGGGCCAACGTCCTGACTTTC. Protein product: CASSRGLGAGEISGANVLTF.

This clone showed up just once. The chain is built from TRBV6-5 and TRBJ2-1, with D perhaps matching TRBD1 (6 bases). The V gene's germline CDR1 is MNHEY and CDR2 SVGAGI. The CDR3 loop spans 15 amino acids. Trimming took off 6 bases at V and 6 bases at J, with 18 bases between the two ends. CDR3 sequence (DNA): TGTGCCAGCAGGGATTCCGGGACACTCTTCAATGAGCAGTTCTTC. Translation gives CASRDSGTLFNEQFF.

The V call is TRBV6-5, the J call TRBJ2-7; 14 positions match TRBD2. Germline values: CDR1 MNHEY, CDR2 SVGAGI. This CDR3 comprises 13 residues. With V trimmed by 10 bases and J by 5 bases, 4 bases remained unmatched. In DNA form, the CDR3 reads TGTGCCACCGGACTAGCGGGAGGTAACGAGCAGTACTTC. It is translated as CATGLAGGNEQYF.

This clone was detected a few times. The V call is TRBV7-9, the J call TRBJ1-5, with TRBD1 matching over 8 bases. Germline V gene lookup returns CDR1 SEHNR and CDR2 FQNEAQ (reference sequence). J was trimmed by 0 bases and V by 3 bases; bases with no gene match: 7. The CDR3 is 17 amino acids. This chain's CDR3 is CASSFSGTGSSNQPQHF. Here the CDR3 DNA reads TGTGCCAGCAGCTTCTCCGGGACAGGCTCTAGCAATCAGCCCCAGCATTTT.